A single sample gave rise to the 27 T cell receptor beta chains below, sequenced in a study of shared clonotypes between healthy human individuals. TCRdb's copy holds only in-frame clones and misses some; the assay was immunoSEQ multiplex PCR. The sample records hundreds of thousands of clones, around 78% being singletons. Sequenced input: PBMCs. The receptors derive from a woman in her 40s in good health. Some clones in this sample may be carry-over from other donors' samples.

The chain carries TRBV28 and TRBJ2-1, with 9 bases matching TRBD1. In germline, CDR1 is MDHEN, CDR2 SYDVKM. The CDR3 loop spans 13 amino acids. With V trimmed by 6 bases and J by 3 bases, 0 bases remained unmatched. The CDR3 DNA reads TGTGCCAGCAGGGGACAGGGCTACAATGAGCAGTTCTTC. Translated, it gives CASRGQGYNEQFF.

This clone was counted once. The rearrangement joins TRBV11-2 to TRBJ2-1; D is uncertain. CDR1 is SGHAT and CDR2 is FQNNGV in the germline V gene. This CDR3 has 15 residues. The V end lost 5 bases, the J end lost 0 bases, and 11 bases lay between the germline ends. Written as DNA, the CDR3 is TGTGCCAGCAGCCCAACCCGGCTCTCCTACAATGAGCAGTTCTTC. Protein product: CASSPTRLSYNEQFF.

This clone has only one observation. The V call is TRBV6-4, the J call TRBJ1-5, with TRBD1 identical over 11 bases. Germline CDR1 reads MRHNA; CDR2 reads SNTAGT. J was trimmed by 3 bases and V by 7 bases; bases with no gene match: 8. The CDR3 runs 16 residues. CDR3: CASNRTGGDFNQPQHF. The CDR3 coding sequence is TGTGCCAGCAACAGGACAGGGGGCGACTTCAATCAGCCCCAGCATTTT.

The chain employs TRBV28 and TRBJ1-1; 8 bases map to TRBD1. Unmatched junction bases numbered 4, after V lost 4 bases and J lost 3 bases. Germline-derived CDR1 and CDR2 are MDHEN and SYDVKM. The CDR3 runs 14 residues. The CDR3 loop is CASSSGGAYTEAFF. CDR3 coding DNA: TGTGCCAGCAGTTCAGGGGGCGCGTACACTGAAGCTTTCTTT.

The chain uses TRBV6-5 and TRBJ2-5; D unresolved. TRBJ2-7 explains the end of the DNA better; the J call may be wrong. Germline CDR1 and CDR2: MNHEY and SVGAGI. This CDR3 comprises 14 residues. The DNA for the CDR3 is TGTGCCAGCAGTTACTCCGGACGGTCCTACGAGCAGTACTTC. As protein: CASSYSGRSYEQYF.

Only a few counts were recorded for this clone. J is TRBJ1-2 and V is TRBV19; tentatively, D is TRBD1 (6 bases). Germline CDR1 LNHDA, CDR2 SQIVND (reference sequence). Trimming removed 3 bases from V and 4 bases from J, with 12 bases in between. The CDR3 has 14 residues. The chain's CDR3 is CASSISGAIYGYTF. Written as DNA, the CDR3 is TGTGCCAGTAGTATTTCGGGGGCAATCTATGGCTACACCTTC. The entire variable domain, with the rest obtained from reference TRBV19 and TRBJ1-2, is as follows: DGGITQSPKYLFRKEGQNVTLSCEQNLNHDAMYWYRQDPGQGLRLIYYSQIVNDFQKGDIAEGYSVSREKKESFPLTVTSAQKNPTAFYLCASSISGAIYGYTFGSGTRLTVV.

This chain joins TRBV15 and TRBJ1-5; the D is unclear. Germline V CDR1 and CDR2: LNHNV, YYDKDF (reference sequence). V gave up 0 bases and J gave up 5 bases, with 8 bases separating them. The CDR3 sequence is 14 residues long. As DNA, the CDR3 is TGTGCCACCAGCAGAGAACGGGCCTATCAGCCCCAGCATTTT. Residues: CATSRERAYQPQHF.

The chain joins TRBV6-4 to TRBJ2-3, with 8 positions matching TRBD2. Germline trimming cut 6 bases from V and 6 bases from J; bases unmatched to any gene: 8. Germline CDR1 is MRHNA and CDR2 is SNTAGT. The CDR3 consists of 14 residues. The CDR3 loop is CASSPAGESDTQYF. The CDR3 DNA follows: TGTGCCAGCAGCCCAGCGGGAGAGTCGGATACGCAGTATTTT.

This clone occurred a few times. The J gene is TRBJ1-3, the V gene TRBV30; D gene ambiguous. Germline CDR1 GTSNPN, CDR2 SVGIG (reference sequence). The CDR3 contains 14 residues. Deletions cut 5 bases from V and 0 bases from J, with 11 bases between. CDR3 region: CAWARVGSGNTIYF. In DNA, the CDR3 is TGTGCCTGGGCGAGGGTCGGCTCTGGAAACACCATATATTTT.

The CDR3 here is CATSRDLGGITGELFF. CDR3 bases: TGTGCCACCAGCAGAGATCTGGGGGGAATTACCGGGGAGCTGTTTTTT. The rearrangement joins TRBV15 to TRBJ2-2; the D gene is possibly TRBD2 (6 bases). Trimming shortened V by 0 bases and J by 5 bases, and 13 bases separated the two germline ends. Germline V CDR1 and CDR2: LNHNV, YYDKDF (reference sequence). The CDR3 totals 16 residues.

This clone was seen more than once but under ten times. This chain uses TRBV19 with TRBJ1-2; D perhaps matches TRBD1 (5 bases). The V and J ends lost 5 bases and 4 bases respectively, with 14 bases between them. CDR3 length equals 14 residues. From germline, CDR1 is LNHDA and CDR2 SQIVND (reference sequence). CDR3 residues: CASSSPTERYGYTF. The CDR3 DNA reads TGTGCCAGTAGTTCACCGACAGAGCGCTATGGCTACACCTTC.

This clone was recorded many times. The genes are TRBV28 and TRBJ2-5; 9 nucleotides match TRBD2. The germline CDR1 and CDR2 sequences are MDHEN and SYDVKM. Trimming took 2 bases from V and 4 from J; bases not matched to a gene: 5. This CDR3 contains 15 residues. The CDR3 here is CASSLGGRAGETQYF. CDR3 nucleotides: TGTGCCAGCAGTTTAGGCGGGAGGGCCGGAGAGACCCAGTACTTC.

The chain joins TRBV7-9 to TRBJ1-4; D call uncertain. Trimming took off 8 bases at V and 0 bases at J, with 16 bases between the two ends. Germline V gene sequence: CDR1 SEHNR, CDR2 FQNEAQ (reference sequence). The CDR3 extends over 16 amino acids. In DNA form, the CDR3 reads TGTGCCAGCCATTCAGGACCCGTTGCAACTAATGAAAAACTGTTTTTT. Translated: CASHSGPVATNEKLFF.

The chain is built from TRBV10-2 and TRBJ1-1; 9 positions agree with TRBD1. Trimming took 7 bases from V and 3 from J; bases not matched to a gene: 6. Per germline, CDR1 WSHSY and CDR2 SAAADI. The CDR3 has 14 residues. In DNA, the CDR3 is TGCGCCAGCACCGGACAGGGGAGTCACACTGAAGCTTTCTTT. Protein sequence: CASTGQGSHTEAFF.

As to this clone: In the same sample, other DNA sequences code for this CDR3. The V gene is TRBV5-1, the J gene TRBJ2-1, with 9 bases identical to TRBD1. Losses at the gene ends were 4 bases for V and 3 bases for J; bases not matched to a gene: 2. The CDR3 is 14 amino acids. Germline CDR1 and CDR2: SGHRS and YFSETQ. The chain's CDR3 is CASSLGQGYNEQFF. The CDR3 DNA reads TGCGCCAGCAGCCTGGGACAGGGCTACAATGAGCAGTTCTTC.

CDR3 sequence (DNA): TGTGCCAGCTCACCCCGTCGGACAAGCTCTGGGGCCAACGTCCTGACTTTC. It is translated as CASSPRRTSSGANVLTF. The V call is TRBV18, the J call TRBJ2-6; D may be TRBD1 (5 bases). The CDR3 loop spans 17 amino acids. V dropped 3 bases and J dropped 0 bases, with 12 bases sitting between them. Germline CDR1 is KGHSH and CDR2 is LQKENI.

The rearrangement joins TRBV4-1 to TRBJ1-2; D gene ambiguous. Germline lookup yields CDR1 MGHRA and CDR2 YSYEKL. V lost 1 base to trimming and J lost 6 bases, with 6 bases between them. This CDR3 region has 12 residues. CDR3 sequence reads: CASSQGADGYTF. In nucleotides, the CDR3 is TGCGCCAGCAGCCAAGGTGCAGATGGCTACACCTTC.

J is TRBJ2-1 and V is TRBV11-2; 11 nucleotides line up with TRBD2. There are 17 residues in the CDR3. Germline values: CDR1 SGHAT, CDR2 FQNNGV. The ends lost 3 bases at V and 0 bases at J; junction bases unmatched: 4. CDR3 sequence reads: CASSFLAGGSSYNEQFF. The CDR3 nucleotides read TGTGCCAGCAGCTTTCTAGCGGGAGGCTCCTCCTACAATGAGCAGTTCTTC.

This clone was recorded once. The V call is TRBV7-2, the J call TRBJ2-7; D might be TRBD2 (6 bases). V was clipped by 1 base and J by 5 bases, with 15 bases between them. The germline V gene has CDR1 SGHTA and CDR2 FQGNSA. The CDR3 runs to 15 residues. The CDR3 reads CASSLEVREFDEQYF. In DNA form, the CDR3 reads TGTGCCAGCAGCTTAGAGGTTCGGGAGTTTGACGAGCAGTACTTC.

This chain's CDR3 is CASSAGGSANYGYTF. Written as DNA, the CDR3 is TGCGCCAGCTCGGCAGGGGGTAGCGCTAACTATGGCTACACCTTC. The chain employs TRBV5-1 and TRBJ1-2, with TRBD1 matching 7 bases. The CDR3 sequence is 15 residues long. V was clipped by 7 bases and J by 0 bases; unmatched bases: 9. Germline V lookup: CDR1 SGHRS, CDR2 YFSETQ.

The chain employs TRBV5-1 and TRBJ2-3; D assignment may be TRBD1 or TRBD2 (5 bases each). Germline values: CDR1 SGHRS, CDR2 YFSETQ. V was pared by 4 bases and J by 4 bases, with 13 bases between. The CDR3 covers 14 residues. CDR3 DNA sequence: TGCGCCAGCAGCCCGAGGGGAGCCGCAGATACGCAGTATTTT. Translation gives CASSPRGAADTQYF. The entire variable domain, with the rest obtained from reference TRBV5-1 and TRBJ2-3, is as follows: KAGVTQTPRYLIKTRGQQVTLSCSPISGHRSVSWYQQTPGQGLQFLFEYFSETQRNKGNFPGRFSGRQFSNSRSEMNVSTLELGDSALYLCASSPRGAADTQYFGPGTRLTVL.

Points on this clone: The same CDR3 arises from other DNA sequences in this sample as well. This sequence joins TRBV15 and TRBJ2-7, with D hard to call. Germline V gene data show CDR1 as LNHNV and CDR2 as YYDKDF (reference sequence). V lost 3 bases and J 1 base, leaving 7 bases between the germline ends. The CDR3 totals 13 residues. The CDR3 spells CATSSPSSYEQYF. The DNA of the CDR3 is TGTGCCACCAGCAGCCCCAGTTCCTACGAGCAGTACTTC.

The chain recombines TRBV19 with TRBJ2-1; TRBD2 agrees at 9 bases. Per germline, CDR1 LNHDA and CDR2 SQIVND (reference sequence). CDR3 length: 18 residues. Trimming removed 3 bases from V and 7 bases from J; junction bases left unmatched: 16. CDR3 loop: CASSIQLGRGRAFNEQFF. The CDR3 coding sequence is TGTGCCAGTAGTATTCAACTCGGTCGCGGGAGGGCCTTTAATGAGCAGTTCTTC.

CDR3 region: CASSLNQGARTEAFF. CDR3 coding DNA: TGCGCCAGCAGCTTAAACCAGGGGGCCCGGACTGAAGCTTTCTTT. V gene TRBV5-1 combines with J gene TRBJ1-1; 8 bases are shared with TRBD1. Looked up from germline, CDR1 is SGHRS and CDR2 is YFSETQ. The ends lost 2 bases at V and 5 bases at J; junction bases unmatched: 8. The CDR3 length is 15 residues.

V is TRBV10-3 and J is TRBJ1-1; D unclear. V lost 5 bases and J lost 6, with 16 bases in between. This CDR3 has 14 amino acids. Germline assignment: CDR1 ENHRY and CDR2 SYGVKD. The CDR3 DNA sequence: TGTGCCATCAGTTCCGGGGAACTAATCGCTGAAGCTTTCTTT. It specifies CAISSGELIAEAFF.

This CDR3 is CASSLAGGRVNTEAFF. In nucleotides, the CDR3 is TGTGCCAGCAGCTTGGCCGGCGGGAGGGTGAACACTGAAGCTTTCTTT. The chain couples TRBV5-4 to TRBJ1-1; D is unresolved. Deletions cut 0 bases from V and 0 bases from J, with 12 bases between. This CDR3 spans 16 amino acids. The germline V gene has CDR1 SGHNT and CDR2 YYREEE (reference sequence).

The gene calls are TRBV2 and TRBJ1-4; perhaps TRBD1 as D (5 bases). The CDR3 length is 14 residues. V dropped 5 bases and J dropped 7 bases, with 14 bases sitting between them. Germline assignment: CDR1 SNHLY and CDR2 FYNNEI. CDR3 coding DNA: TGTGCCAGCAGTCCCCCCGGGGGGGGTGAAAAACTGTTTTTT. This codes for CASSPPGGGEKLFF.